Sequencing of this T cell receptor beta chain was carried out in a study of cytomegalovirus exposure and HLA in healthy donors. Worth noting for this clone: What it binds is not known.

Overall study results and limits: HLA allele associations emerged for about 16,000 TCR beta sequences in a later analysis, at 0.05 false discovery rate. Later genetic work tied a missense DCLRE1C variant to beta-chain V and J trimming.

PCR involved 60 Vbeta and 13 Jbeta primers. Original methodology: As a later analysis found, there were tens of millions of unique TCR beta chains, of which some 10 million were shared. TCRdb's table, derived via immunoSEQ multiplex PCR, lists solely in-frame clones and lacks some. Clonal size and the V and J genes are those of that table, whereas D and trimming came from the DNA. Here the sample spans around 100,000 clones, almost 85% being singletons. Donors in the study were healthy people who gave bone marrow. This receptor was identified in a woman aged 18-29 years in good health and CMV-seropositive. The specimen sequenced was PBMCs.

The DNA of the CDR3 is TGTGCCAGCAGGAGACCGGGACAGGGAGTTAACGAGCAGTACTTC. It yields the protein CASRRPGQGVNEQYF. This chain uses TRBV27 with TRBJ2-7; 9 bases agree with TRBD1. Germline loops: CDR1 MNHEY, CDR2 SMNVEV (reference sequence). The junction had 11 bases not matched to a gene; V was cut back by 6 bases and J by 5 bases. There are 15 residues in the CDR3.